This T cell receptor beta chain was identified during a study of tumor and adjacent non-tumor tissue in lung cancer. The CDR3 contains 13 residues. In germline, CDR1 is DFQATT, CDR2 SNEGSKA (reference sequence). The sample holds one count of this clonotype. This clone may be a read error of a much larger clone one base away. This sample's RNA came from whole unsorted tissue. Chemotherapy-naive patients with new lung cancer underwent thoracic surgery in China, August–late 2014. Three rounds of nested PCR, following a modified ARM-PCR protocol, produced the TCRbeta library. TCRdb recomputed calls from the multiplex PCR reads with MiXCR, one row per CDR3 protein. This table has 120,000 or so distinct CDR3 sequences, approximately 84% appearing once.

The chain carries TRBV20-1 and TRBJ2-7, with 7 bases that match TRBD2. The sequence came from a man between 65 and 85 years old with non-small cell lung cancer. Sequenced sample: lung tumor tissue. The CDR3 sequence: CSVPRGSLSKQYF. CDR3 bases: TGCAGCGTTCCGCGGGGGAGTTTAAGCAAGCAGTACTTC.